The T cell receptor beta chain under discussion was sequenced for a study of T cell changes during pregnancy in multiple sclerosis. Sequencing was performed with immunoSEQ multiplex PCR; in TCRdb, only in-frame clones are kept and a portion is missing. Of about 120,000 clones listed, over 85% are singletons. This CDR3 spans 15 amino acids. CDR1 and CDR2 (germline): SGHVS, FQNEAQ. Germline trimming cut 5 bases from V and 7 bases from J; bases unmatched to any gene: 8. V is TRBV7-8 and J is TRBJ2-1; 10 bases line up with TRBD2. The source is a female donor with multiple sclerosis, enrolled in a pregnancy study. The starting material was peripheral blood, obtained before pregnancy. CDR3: CASSDSGGSGNEQFF. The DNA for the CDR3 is TGTGCCAGCAGCGATAGCGGGGGGAGTGGGAATGAGCAGTTCTTC.